Sequencing of this T cell receptor beta chain was carried out in a study of blood T cell repertoires in COVID-19. This clone was seen at least ten times. The protocol was immunoSEQ multiplex PCR, while the TCRdb copy is restricted to in-frame clones and leaves out a portion. The sample holds approximately 220,000 clones, around 83% seen once. Participants were aged roughly 18 to 90 years, lived in 24 US areas, and enrolled virtually. Two consecutive negative NP/OP PCR tests, clearance, or resolved symptoms defined Cohort 3 recovery. The V gene lost 6 bases and the J gene lost 3 bases, with 8 bases spanning the gap. This CDR3 has 13 residues. From germline, CDR1 is MGHDK and CDR2 SYGVNS.

This chain joins TRBV25-1 and TRBJ1-4; D is unclear. The TCR originated in a woman in her forties who had recovered from COVID-19. Sequenced sample: PBMCs or T cells enriched from blood (not recorded which). The CDR3 loop reads CASRIGANEKLFF. DNA of the CDR3: TGTGCCAGCAGGATCGGGGCTAATGAAAAACTGTTTTTT.